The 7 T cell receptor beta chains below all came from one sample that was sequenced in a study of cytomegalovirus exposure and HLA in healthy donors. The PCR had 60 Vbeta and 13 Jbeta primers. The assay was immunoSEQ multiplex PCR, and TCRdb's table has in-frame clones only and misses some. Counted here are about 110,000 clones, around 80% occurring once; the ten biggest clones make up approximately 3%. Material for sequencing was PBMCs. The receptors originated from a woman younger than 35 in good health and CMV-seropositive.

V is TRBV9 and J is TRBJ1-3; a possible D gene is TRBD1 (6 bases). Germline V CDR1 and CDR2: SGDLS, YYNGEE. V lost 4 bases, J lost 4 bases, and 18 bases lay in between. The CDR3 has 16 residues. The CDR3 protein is CASSPQGSPAGNTIYF. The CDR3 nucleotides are TGTGCCAGCAGCCCGCAGGGGAGCCCCGCGGGAAACACCATATATTTT.

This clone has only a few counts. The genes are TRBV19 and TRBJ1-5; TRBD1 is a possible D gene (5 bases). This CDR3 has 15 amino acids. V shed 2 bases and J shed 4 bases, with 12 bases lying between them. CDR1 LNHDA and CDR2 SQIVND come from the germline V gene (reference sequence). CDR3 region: CASSIKGGVNQPQHF. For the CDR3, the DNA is TGTGCCAGTAGTATAAAAGGAGGGGTGAATCAGCCCCAGCATTTT.

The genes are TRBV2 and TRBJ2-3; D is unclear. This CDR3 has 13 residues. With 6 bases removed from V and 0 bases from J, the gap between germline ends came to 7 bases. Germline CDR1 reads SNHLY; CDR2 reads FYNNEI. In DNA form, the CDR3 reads TGTGCCAGCAGCAGTCAGAGCACAGATACGCAGTATTTT. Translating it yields CASSSQSTDTQYF. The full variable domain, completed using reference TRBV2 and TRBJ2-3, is EPEVTQTPSHQVTQMGQEVILRCVPISNHLYFYWYRQILGQKVEFLVSFYNNEISEKSEIFDDQFSVERPDGSNFTLKIRSTKLEDSAMYFCASSSQSTDTQYFGPGTRLTVL.

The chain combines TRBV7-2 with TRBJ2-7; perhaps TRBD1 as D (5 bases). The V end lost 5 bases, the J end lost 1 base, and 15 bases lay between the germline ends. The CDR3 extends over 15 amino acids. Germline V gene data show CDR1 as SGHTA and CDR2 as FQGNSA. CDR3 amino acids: CASSAPTALSYEQYF. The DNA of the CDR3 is TGTGCCAGCAGCGCACCGACAGCTCTATCCTACGAGCAGTACTTC. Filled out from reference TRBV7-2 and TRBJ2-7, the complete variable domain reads GAGVSQSPSNKVTEKGKDVELRCDPISGHTALYWYRQSLGQGLEFLIYFQGNSAPDKSGLPSDRFSAERTGGSVSTLTIQRTQQEDSAVYLCASSAPTALSYEQYFGPGTRLTVT.

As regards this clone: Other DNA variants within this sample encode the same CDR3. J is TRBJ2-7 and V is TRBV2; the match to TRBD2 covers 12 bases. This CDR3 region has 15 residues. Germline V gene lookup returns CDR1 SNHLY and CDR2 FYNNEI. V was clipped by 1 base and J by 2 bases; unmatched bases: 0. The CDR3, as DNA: TGTGCCAGCAGTGAAGGACTAGCGGGAGCCTACGAGCAGTACTTC. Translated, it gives CASSEGLAGAYEQYF.

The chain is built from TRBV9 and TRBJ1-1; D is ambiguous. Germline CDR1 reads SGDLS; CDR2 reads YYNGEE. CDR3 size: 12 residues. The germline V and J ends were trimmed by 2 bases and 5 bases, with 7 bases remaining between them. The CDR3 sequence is CASSVRGTEAFF. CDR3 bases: TGTGCCAGCAGCGTTCGAGGGACTGAAGCTTTCTTT.

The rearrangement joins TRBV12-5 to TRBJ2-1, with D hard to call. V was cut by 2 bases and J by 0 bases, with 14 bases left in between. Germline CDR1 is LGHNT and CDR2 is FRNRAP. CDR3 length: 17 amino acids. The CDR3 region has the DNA TGTGCTAGTGGTTTGTCCGTAGGAGCGAGCTCCTACAATGAGCAGTTCTTC. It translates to CASGLSVGASSYNEQFF.